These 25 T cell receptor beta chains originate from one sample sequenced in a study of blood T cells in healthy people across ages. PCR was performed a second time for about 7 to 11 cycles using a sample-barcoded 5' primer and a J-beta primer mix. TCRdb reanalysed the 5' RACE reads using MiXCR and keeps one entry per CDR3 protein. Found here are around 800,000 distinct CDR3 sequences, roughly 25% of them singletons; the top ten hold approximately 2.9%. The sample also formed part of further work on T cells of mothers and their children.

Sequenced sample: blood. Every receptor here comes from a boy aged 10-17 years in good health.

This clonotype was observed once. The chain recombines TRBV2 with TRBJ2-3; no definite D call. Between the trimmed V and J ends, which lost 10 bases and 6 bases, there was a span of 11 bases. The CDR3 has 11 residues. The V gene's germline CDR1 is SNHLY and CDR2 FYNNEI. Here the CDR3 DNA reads TGTGCCACCCCCTCAAGTGATACGCAGTATTTT. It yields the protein CATPSSDTQYF.

The CDR3 region is CASSLGRNSPLHF. The CDR3 nucleotides are TGTGCCAGCAGTTTAGGTCGTAATTCACCCCTCCACTTT. The chain joins TRBV28 to TRBJ1-6, with D unresolved. The CDR3 length is 13 residues. Germline CDR1 MDHEN, CDR2 SYDVKM. The V end lost 2 bases, the J end lost 6 bases, and 5 bases lay between the germline ends.

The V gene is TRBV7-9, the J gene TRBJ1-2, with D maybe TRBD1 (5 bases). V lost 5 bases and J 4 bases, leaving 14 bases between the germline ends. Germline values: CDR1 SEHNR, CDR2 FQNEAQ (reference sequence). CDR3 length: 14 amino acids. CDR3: CASSLVQGVYGYTF. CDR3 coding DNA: TGTGCCAGCAGCCTCGTGCAGGGTGTCTATGGCTACACCTTC. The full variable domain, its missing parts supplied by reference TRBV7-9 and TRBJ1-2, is DTGVSQNPRHKITKRGQNVTFRCDPISEHNRLYWYRQTLGQGPEFLTYFQNEAQLEKSRLLSDRFSAERPKGSFSTLEIQRTEQGDSAMYLCASSLVQGVYGYTFGSGTRLTVV.

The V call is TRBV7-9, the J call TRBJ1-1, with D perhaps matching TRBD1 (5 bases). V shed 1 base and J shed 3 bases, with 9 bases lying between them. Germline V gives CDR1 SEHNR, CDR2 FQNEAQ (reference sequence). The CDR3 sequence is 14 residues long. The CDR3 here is CASSLGGSDTEAFF. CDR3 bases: TGTGCCAGCAGCTTAGGGGGGTCGGACACTGAAGCTTTCTTT.

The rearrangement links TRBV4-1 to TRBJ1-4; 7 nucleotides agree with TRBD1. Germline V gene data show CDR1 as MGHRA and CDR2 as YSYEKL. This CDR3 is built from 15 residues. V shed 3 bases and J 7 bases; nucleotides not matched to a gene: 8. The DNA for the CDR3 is TGCGCCAGCAGCCAGGCAACAGGGGTTGCTGAAAAACTGTTTTTT. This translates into CASSQATGVAEKLFF.

The CDR3 nucleotides are TGTGCCAGCTCTGGGGCCGGGGGCATTCAGTACTTC. Encoded protein: CASSGAGGIQYF. The V gene is TRBV6-1, the J gene TRBJ2-4; a possible D gene is TRBD2 (6 bases). Germline CDR1 is MNHNS and CDR2 is SASEGT. Trimming shortened V by 8 bases and J by 9 bases, and 14 bases separated the two germline ends. The CDR3 extends over 12 amino acids.

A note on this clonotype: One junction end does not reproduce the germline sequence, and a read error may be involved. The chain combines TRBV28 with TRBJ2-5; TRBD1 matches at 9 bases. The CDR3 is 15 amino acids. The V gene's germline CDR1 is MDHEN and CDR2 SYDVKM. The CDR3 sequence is CVSSLPTGGQETQYF. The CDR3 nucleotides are TGTGTCAGCAGTTTACCGACAGGGGGCCAAGAGACCCAGTACTTC.

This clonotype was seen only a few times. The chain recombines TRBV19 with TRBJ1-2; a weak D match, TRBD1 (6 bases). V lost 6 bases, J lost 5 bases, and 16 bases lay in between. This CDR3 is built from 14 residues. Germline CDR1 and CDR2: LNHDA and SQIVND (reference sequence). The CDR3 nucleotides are TGTGCCAGTAGCCCCGGGGGGGGCCAGTATGGCTACACCTTC. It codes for CASSPGGGQYGYTF.

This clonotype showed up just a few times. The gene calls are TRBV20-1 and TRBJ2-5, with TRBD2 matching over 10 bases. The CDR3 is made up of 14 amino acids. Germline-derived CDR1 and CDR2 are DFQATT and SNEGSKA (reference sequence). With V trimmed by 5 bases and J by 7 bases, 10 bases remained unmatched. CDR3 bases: TGCAGTGCTTCCCCGGGACTAGCGAGGGGGACCCAGTACTTC. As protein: CSASPGLARGTQYF.

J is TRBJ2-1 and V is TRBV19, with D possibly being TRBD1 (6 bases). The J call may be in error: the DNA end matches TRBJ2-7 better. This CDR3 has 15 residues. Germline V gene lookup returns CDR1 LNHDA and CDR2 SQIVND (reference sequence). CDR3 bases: TGTGCCAGTAGTCTGAATACAGGGACCGGGAATGAGCAGTACTTC. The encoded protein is CASSLNTGTGNEQYF.

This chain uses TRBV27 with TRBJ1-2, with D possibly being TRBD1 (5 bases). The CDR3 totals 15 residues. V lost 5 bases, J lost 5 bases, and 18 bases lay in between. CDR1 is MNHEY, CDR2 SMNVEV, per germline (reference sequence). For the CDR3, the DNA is TGTGCCAGCAGTACGCCGGGACCCCCTTGGTATGGCTACACCTTC. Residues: CASSTPGPPWYGYTF.

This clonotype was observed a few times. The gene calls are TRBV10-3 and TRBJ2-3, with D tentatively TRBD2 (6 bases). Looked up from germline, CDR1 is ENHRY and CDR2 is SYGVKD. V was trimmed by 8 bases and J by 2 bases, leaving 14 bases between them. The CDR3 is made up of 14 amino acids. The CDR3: CAILPSEDTDTQYF. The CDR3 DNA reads TGTGCCATCCTGCCTAGCGAGGACACAGATACGCAGTATTTT.

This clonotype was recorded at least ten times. CDR3 amino acids: CATTGSPISGYTF. The CDR3 DNA reads TGTGCCACCACCGGGTCTCCCATATCTGGCTACACCTTC. The chain joins TRBV6-5 to TRBJ1-2; no definite D call. The CDR3 contains 13 residues. Germline V gene data show CDR1 as MNHEY and CDR2 as SVGAGI. V lost 10 bases, J lost 7 bases, and 19 bases lay in between.

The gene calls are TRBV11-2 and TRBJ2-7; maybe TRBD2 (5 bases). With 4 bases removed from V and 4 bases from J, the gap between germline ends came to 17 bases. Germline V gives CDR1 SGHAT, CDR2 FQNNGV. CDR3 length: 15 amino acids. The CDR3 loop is CASSYLVGGGYEQYF. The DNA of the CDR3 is TGTGCCAGCAGCTACCTCGTGGGCGGCGGGTACGAGCAGTACTTC. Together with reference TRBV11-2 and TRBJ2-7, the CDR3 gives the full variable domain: EAGVAQSPRYKIIEKRQSVAFWCNPISGHATLYWYQQILGQGPKLLIQFQNNGVVDDSQLPKDRFSAERLKGVDSTLKIQPAKLEDSAVYLCASSYLVGGGYEQYFGPGTRLTVT.

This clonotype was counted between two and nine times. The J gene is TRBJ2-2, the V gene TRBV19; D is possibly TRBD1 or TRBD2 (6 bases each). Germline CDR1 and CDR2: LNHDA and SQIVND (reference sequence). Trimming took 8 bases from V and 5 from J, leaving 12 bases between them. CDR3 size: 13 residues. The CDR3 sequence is CASQQGRTGELFF. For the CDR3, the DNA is TGTGCCAGTCAGCAGGGGAGGACCGGGGAGCTGTTTTTT.

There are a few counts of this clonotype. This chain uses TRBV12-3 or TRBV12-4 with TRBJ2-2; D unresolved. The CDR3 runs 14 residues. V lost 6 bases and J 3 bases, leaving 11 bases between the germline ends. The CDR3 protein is CASRLPGHTGELFF. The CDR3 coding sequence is TGTGCCAGCAGACTACCGGGCCACACCGGGGAGCTGTTTTTT.

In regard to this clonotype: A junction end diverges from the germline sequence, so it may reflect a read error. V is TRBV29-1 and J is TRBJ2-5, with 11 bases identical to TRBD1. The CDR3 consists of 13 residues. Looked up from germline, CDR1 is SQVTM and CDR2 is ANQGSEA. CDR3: CSVGDRGEETQCF. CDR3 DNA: TGCAGCGTGGGGGACAGGGGGGAAGAGACCCAGTGCTTC.

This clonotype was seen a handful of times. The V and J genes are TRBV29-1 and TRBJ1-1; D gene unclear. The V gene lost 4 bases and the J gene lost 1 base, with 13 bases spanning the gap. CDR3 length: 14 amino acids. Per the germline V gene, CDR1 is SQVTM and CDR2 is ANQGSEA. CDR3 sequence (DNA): TGCAGCGTTGGGGGTGACGCGGGGAACACTGAAGCTTTCTTT. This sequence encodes CSVGGDAGNTEAFF.

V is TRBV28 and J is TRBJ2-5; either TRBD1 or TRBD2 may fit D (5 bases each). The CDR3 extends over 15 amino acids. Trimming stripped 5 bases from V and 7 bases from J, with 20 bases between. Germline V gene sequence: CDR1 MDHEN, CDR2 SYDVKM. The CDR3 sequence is CASSMGPSTKRTQYF. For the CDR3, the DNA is TGTGCCAGCAGTATGGGACCGAGTACCAAGAGGACCCAGTACTTC.

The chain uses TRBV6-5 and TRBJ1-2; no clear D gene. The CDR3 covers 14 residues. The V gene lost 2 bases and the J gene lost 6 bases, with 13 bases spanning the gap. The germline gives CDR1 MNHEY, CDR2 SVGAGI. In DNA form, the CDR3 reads TGTGCCAGCAGTTACGGCCGGATCGACAATGGCTACACCTTC. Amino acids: CASSYGRIDNGYTF.

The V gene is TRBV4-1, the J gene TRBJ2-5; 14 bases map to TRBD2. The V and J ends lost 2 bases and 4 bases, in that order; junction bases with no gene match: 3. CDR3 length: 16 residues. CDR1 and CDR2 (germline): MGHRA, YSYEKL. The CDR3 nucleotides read TGCGCCAGCAGCCAACCTGGACTAGCGGGAGGAGAGACCCAGTACTTC. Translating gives CASSQPGLAGGETQYF.

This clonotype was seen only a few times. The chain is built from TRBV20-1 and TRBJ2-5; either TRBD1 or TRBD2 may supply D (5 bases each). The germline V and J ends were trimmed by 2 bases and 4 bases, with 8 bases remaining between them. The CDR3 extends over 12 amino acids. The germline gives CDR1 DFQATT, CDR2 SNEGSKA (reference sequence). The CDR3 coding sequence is TGCAGTGCTAGACCTGGGGGAGAGACCCAGTACTTC. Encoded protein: CSARPGGETQYF.

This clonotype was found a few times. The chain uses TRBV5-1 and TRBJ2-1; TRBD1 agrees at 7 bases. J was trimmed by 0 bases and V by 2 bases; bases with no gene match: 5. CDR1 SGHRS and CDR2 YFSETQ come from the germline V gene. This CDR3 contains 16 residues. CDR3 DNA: TGCGCCAGCAGCTTACCCTCAGGGGGCTCCTACAATGAGCAGTTCTTC. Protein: CASSLPSGGSYNEQFF.

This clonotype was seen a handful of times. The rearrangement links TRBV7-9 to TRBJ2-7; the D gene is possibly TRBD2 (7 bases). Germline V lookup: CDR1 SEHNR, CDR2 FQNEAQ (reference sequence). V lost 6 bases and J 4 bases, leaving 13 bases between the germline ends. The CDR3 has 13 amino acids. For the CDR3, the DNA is TGTGCCAGCAGAGGGGGGGGCGGGTACGAGCAGTACTTC. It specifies CASRGGGGYEQYF.

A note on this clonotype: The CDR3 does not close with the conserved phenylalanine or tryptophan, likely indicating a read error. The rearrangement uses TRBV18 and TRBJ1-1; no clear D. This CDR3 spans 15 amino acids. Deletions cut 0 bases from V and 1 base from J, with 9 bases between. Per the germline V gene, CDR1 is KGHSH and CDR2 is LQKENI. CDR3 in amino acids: CASSPPARPNTEAFL. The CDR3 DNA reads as TGTGCCAGCTCACCACCGGCCAGACCGAACACTGAAGCTTTCCTT.